This record looks at one TCR beta chain sequence and its context. PBMC DNA, left unsorted, was sequenced on ten immunoSEQ deep assay plates. TCRdb's table, derived via immunoSEQ multiplex PCR, lists solely in-frame clones and lacks some. Of some 510,000 clones listed, 60% to 85% were seen once; the top ten hold approximately 13%. The sample belongs to a study of shared clonotypes between healthy human individuals. Study context: In total, the donors were a couple of women and a few men aged 18 to 49.

Trimming took off 0 bases at V and 2 bases at J, with 11 bases between the two ends. Germline V gene sequence: CDR1 SGHDT, CDR2 YYEEEE. The CDR3 contains 16 residues. Sequenced: PBMCs. The receptor's source is a woman between 35 and 50 years old in good health. Some clones in this sample may be carry-over from other donors' samples. The chain carries TRBV5-6 and TRBJ2-2; D is uncertain. CDR3 region: CASSLAPVFNTGELFF. The CDR3 nucleotides are TGTGCCAGCAGCTTGGCCCCAGTTTTTAACACCGGGGAGCTGTTTTTT.